This T cell receptor (beta chain) was profiled in a study of blood T cell repertoires in COVID-19. Profiled with immunoSEQ multiplex PCR; TCRdb holds only in-frame clones, not every one. The data show about 200,000 clones, 87% seen once. Deletions cut 2 bases from V and 0 bases from J, with 9 bases between. Germline CDR1 is SGHRS and CDR2 is YFSETQ. This CDR3 spans 15 amino acids. This clone was counted a single time. The receptor's source is a man between 60 and 70 years old who had recovered from COVID-19. The chain uses TRBV5-1 and TRBJ2-1; D is ambiguous. Sequences were obtained from peripheral blood. CDR3 sequence reads: CASSLDWSSYNEQFF. The CDR3 DNA sequence: TGCGCCAGCAGCTTAGACTGGAGCTCCTACAATGAGCAGTTCTTC.